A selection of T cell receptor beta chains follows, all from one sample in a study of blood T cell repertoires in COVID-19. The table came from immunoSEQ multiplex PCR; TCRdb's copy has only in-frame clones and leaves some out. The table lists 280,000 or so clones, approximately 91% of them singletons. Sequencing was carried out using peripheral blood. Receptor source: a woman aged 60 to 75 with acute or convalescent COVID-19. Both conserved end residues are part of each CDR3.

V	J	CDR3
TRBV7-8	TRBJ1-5	CASSLTGFQPQHF
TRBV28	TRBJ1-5	CASNRRIGNQPQHF
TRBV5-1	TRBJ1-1	CASSLGEESEAFF
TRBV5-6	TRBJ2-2	CASSRTRGNTGELFF
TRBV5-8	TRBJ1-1	CASSLDWGGTEAFF
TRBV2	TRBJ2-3	CASRGTSGGPDTQYF
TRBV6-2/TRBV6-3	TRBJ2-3	CASSYSPGSAADTQYF
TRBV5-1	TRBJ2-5	CASSSSSETQYF
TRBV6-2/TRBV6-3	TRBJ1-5	CASSSRRGGVQPQHF
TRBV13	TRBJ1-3	CASSYRGSSGNTIYF
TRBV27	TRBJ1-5	CASRTGLQPQHF
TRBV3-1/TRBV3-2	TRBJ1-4	CASSQDLGLTNEKLFF
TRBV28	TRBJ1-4	CASSSDSSTNEKLFF
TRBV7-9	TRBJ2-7	CASSPQGGGSTYEQYF
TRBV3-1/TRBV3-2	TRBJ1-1	CASSQEFPREGTEAFF
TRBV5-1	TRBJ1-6	CASSSFGTGGYNSPLHF
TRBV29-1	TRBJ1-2	CSAEGDDYGYTF
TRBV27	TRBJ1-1	CASSFQGRDTEAFF
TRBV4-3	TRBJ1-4	CASSQDAPPGAGELFF
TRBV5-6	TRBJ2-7	CASSIRDRVTHTEQYF
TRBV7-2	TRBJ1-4	CASSETRATNEKLFF
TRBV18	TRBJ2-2	CASSLLGPTGELFF
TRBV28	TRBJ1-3	CASSPRDSSGNTIYF
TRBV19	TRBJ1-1	CASHPLDRGRRGTEAFF
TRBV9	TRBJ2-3	CASSPRGGAGTDTQYF
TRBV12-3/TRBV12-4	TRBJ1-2	CASSQGGKGGYTF
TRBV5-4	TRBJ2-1	CASSLTGSGPYNEQFF
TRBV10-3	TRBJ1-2	CAISGVGQGYDYTF
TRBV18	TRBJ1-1	CASSGGNTEAFF
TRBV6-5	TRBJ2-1	CASSYQPGQKHNEQFF
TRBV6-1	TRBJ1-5	CASSEEVRGRGQPQHF
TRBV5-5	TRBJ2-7	CASGTGGVPYEQYF
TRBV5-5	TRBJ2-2	CASSLDRVKVGELFF
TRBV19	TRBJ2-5	CASSIGGRGKTQYF
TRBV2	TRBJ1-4	CASIKGPIGKLFF
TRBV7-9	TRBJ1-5	CASSGQNQPQHF
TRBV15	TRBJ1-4	CATSIRGGRNEKLFF